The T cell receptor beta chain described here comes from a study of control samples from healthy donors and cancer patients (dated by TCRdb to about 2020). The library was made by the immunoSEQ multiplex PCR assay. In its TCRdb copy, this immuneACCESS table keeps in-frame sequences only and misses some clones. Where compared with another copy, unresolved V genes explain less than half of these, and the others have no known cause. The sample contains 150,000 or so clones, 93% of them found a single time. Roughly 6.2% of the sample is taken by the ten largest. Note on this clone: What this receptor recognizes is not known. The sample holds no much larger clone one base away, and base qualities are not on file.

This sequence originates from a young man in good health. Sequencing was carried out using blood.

CDR3 region: CASSQLALQETQYF. The bases read TGCGCCAGCAGCCAACTAGCGCTGCAAGAGACCCAGTACTTC. This sequence uses TRBV4-1 and TRBJ2-5; the D gene is perhaps TRBD2, on 6 matching bases. V loses 2 bases, J loses 2 bases, and the germline ends lie 9 bases apart. The CDR3 numbers 14 residues from cysteine through phenylalanine. Here the CDR3 DNA is all that survives: 42 bases in frame from base 1. The germline V gene encodes CDR1 MGHRA and CDR2 YSYEKL.